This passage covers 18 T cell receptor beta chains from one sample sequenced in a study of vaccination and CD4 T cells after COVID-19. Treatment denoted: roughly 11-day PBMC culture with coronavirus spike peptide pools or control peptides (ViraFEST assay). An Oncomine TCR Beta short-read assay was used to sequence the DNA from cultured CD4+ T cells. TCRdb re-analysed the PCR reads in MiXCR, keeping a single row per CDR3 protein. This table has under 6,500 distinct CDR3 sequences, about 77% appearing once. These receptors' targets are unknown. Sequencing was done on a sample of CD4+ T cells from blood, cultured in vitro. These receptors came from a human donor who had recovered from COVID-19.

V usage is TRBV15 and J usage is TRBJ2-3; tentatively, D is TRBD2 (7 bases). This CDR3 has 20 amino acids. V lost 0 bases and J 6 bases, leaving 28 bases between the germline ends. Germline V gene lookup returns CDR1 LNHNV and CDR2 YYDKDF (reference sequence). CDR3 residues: CATSRDQTWRGPLKWDTQYF. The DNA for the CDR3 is TGTGCCACCAGCAGAGACCAGACTTGGCGGGGGCCCCTTAAGTGGGATACGCAGTATTTT.

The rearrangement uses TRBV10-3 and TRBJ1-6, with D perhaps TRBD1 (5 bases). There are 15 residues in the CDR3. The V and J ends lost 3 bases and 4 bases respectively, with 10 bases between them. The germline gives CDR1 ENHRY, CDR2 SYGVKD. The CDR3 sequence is CAISDGTGYNSPLHF. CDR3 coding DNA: TGTGCCATCAGTGACGGGACGGGGTATAATTCACCCCTCCACTTT.

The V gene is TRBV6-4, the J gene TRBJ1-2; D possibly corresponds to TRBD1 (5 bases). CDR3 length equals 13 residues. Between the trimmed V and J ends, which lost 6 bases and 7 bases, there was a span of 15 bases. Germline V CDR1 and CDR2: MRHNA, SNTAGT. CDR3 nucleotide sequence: TGTGCCAGCAGCGAGACAGAAGGACGTGGCTACACCTTC. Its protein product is CASSETEGRGYTF.

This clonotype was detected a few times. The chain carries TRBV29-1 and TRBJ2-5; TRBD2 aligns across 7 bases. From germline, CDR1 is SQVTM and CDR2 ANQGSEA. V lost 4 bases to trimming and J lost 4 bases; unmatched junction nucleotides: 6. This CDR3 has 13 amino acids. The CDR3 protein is CSVVGGVRETQYF. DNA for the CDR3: TGCAGCGTTGTGGGGGGGGTGAGAGAGACCCAGTACTTC.

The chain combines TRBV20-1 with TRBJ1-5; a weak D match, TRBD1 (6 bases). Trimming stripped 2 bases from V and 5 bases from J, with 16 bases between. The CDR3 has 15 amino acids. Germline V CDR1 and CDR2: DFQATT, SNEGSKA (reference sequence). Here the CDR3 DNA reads TGCAGTGCTAGACGCCCCAGAGGGGGTTATCAGCCCCAGCATTTT. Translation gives CSARRPRGGYQPQHF.

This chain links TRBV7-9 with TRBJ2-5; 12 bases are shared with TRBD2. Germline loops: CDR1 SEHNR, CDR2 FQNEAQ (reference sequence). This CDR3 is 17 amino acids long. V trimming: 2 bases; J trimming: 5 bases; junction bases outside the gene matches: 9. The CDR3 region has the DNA TGTGCCAGCAGCTTAAATCGACTAGCGGGAGTCAAGGAGACCCAGTACTTC. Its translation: CASSLNRLAGVKETQYF.

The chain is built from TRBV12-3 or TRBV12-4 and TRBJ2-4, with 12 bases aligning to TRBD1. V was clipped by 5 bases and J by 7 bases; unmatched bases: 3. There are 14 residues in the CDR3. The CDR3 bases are TGTGCCAGCAGTCCGGGACAGGGGGCCAACATTCAGTACTTC. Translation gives CASSPGQGANIQYF.

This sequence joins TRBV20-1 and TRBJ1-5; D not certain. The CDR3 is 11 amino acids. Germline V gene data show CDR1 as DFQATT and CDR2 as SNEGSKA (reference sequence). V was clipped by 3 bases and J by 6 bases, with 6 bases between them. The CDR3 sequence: CSASSGQPQHF. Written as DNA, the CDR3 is TGCAGTGCTAGTTCAGGTCAGCCCCAGCATTTT.

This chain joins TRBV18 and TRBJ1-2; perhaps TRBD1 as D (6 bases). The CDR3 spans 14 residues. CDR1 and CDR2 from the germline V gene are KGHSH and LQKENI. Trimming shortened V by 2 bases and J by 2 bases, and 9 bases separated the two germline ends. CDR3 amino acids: CASSPNRDNYGYTF. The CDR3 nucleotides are TGTGCCAGCTCACCAAACAGGGACAACTATGGCTACACCTTC. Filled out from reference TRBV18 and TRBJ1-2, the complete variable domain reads NAGVMQNPRHLVRRRGQEARLRCSPMKGHSHVYWYRQLPEEGLKFMVYLQKENIIDESGMPKERFSAEFPKEGPSILRIQQVVRGDSAAYFCASSPNRDNYGYTFGSGTRLTVV.

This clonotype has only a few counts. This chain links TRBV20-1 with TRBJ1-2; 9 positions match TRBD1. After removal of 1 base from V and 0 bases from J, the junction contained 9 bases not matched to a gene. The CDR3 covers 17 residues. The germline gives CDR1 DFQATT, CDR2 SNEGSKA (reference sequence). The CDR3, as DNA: TGCAGTGCTAGAGGACAGGGGGTTATAAACCCTAACTATGGCTACACCTTC. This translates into CSARGQGVINPNYGYTF.

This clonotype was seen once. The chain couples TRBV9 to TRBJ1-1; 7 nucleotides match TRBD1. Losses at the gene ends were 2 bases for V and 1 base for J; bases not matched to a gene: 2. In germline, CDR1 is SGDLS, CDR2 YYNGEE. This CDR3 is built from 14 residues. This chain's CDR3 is CASSVGQPNTEAFF. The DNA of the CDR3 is TGTGCCAGCAGCGTGGGACAGCCGAACACTGAAGCTTTCTTT.

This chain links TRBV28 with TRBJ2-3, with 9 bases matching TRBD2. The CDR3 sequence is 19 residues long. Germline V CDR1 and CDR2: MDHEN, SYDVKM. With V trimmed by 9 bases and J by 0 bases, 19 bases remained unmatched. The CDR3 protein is CASFPAGGGETESTDTQYF. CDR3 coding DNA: TGTGCCAGTTTCCCGGCGGGAGGGGGGGAGACAGAAAGCACAGATACGCAGTATTTT.

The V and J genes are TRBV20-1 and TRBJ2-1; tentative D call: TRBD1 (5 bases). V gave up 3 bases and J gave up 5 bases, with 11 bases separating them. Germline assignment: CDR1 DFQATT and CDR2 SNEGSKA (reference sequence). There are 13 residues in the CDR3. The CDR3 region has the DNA TGCAGTGCTAGCGCCAGGGCCAACAATGAGCAGTTCTTC. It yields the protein CSASARANNEQFF.

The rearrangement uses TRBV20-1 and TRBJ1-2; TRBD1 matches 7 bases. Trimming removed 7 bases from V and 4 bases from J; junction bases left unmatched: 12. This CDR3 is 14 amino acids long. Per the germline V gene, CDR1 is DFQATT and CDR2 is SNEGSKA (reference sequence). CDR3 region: CSGEEGALGYGYTF. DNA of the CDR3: TGCAGTGGGGAGGAGGGGGCGCTCGGCTATGGCTACACCTTC.

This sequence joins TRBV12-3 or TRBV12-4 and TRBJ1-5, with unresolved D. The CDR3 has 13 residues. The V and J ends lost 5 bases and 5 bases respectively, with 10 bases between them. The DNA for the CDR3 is TGTGCCAGCAGTCCGATGTGGGATCAGCCCCAGCATTTT. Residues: CASSPMWDQPQHF.

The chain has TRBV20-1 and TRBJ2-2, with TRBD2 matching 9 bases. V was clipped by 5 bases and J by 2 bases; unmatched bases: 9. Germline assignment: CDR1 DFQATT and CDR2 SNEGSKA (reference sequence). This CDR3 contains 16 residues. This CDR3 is CSAHPAGGFNTGELFF. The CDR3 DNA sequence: TGCAGTGCTCACCCCGCGGGGGGGTTTAACACCGGGGAGCTGTTTTTT.

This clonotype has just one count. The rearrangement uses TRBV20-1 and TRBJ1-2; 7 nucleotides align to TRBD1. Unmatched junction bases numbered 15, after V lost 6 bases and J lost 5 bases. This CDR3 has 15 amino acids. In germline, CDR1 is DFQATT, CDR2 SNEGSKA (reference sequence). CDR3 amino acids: CSARRQGKLGYGYTF. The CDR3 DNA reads TGCAGTGCAAGACGACAGGGAAAATTAGGGTATGGCTACACCTTC.

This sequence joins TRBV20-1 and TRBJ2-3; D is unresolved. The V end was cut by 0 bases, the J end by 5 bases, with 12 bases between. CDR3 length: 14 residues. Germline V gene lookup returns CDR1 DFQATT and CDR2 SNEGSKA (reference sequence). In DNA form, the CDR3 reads TGCAGTGCTAGAGAGTCGACATCGGTAGATACGCAGTATTTT. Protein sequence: CSARESTSVDTQYF.